These T cell receptor beta chains were read from a single sample in a study of cytomegalovirus exposure and HLA in healthy donors. Some clones are missing from TCRdb's copy, which holds only in-frame ones; the method was immunoSEQ multiplex PCR. The data show roughly 200,000 clones, approximately 80% seen once. The sample comprised PBMCs. These TCRs come from a woman in her forties in good health and CMV-seronegative. CDR3s include the opening cysteine and the closing phenylalanine or tryptophan. The D gene is left open where the match is weak. The listing skips clone size in some rows; elsewhere it reads once, few, many or a size class.

V	D	J	size	CDR3	DNA
TRBV6-1	TRBD1	TRBJ2-7	few	CASSFRQGSTYEQYF	TGTGCCAGCAGTTTCCGACAGGGTTCTACCTACGAGCAGTACTTC
TRBV7-9	TRBD2	TRBJ2-1	once	CASSSRGKRGGARDEQFF	TGTGCCAGCAGCTCGCGGGGGAAACGCGGGGGGGCCAGGGATGAGCAGTTCTTC
TRBV11-2	-	TRBJ1-6	-	CASSVSPGSPLHF	TGTGCCAGCAGCGTCAGTCCGGGGTCACCCCTCCACTTT
TRBV5-4	-	TRBJ2-3	-	CASSLRTGERVTQYF	TGTGCCAGCAGCTTGCGAACGGGAGAAAGGGTTACGCAGTATTTT
TRBV6-5	-	TRBJ1-1	few	CASRGQQNTEAFF	TGTGCCAGCAGGGGACAACAGAACACTGAAGCTTTCTTT
TRBV7-9	-	TRBJ2-5	-	CASSFGEETQYF	TGTGCCAGCAGCTTTGGAGAAGAGACCCAGTACTTC
TRBV30	TRBD1	TRBJ2-5	-	CALRTGGRETQYF	TGTGCCTTACGGACAGGGGGCAGAGAGACCCAGTACTTC
TRBV11-3	-	TRBJ2-5	-	CASSLGRGAAETQYF	TGTGCCAGCAGCTTAGGTCGCGGGGCGGCGGAGACCCAGTACTTC
TRBV5-6	-	TRBJ2-7	-	CASSFGRSYEQYF	TGTGCCAGCAGCTTCGGCAGGTCCTACGAGCAGTACTTC
TRBV11-3	TRBD2	TRBJ2-3	-	CASRRIAGGPDTQYF	TGTGCCAGCAGACGAATAGCGGGGGGACCAGATACGCAGTATTTT
TRBV5-5	-	TRBJ1-6	once	CASSSGFHNSPLHF	TGTGCCAGCAGCTCAGGGTTCCATAATTCACCCCTCCACTTT
TRBV11-2	-	TRBJ1-1	-	CASSRGSQAFF	TGTGCCAGCAGCCGCGGATCGCAAGCTTTCTTT
TRBV23-1	-	TRBJ2-3	-	CASSHLGGHTDTQYF	TGCGCCAGCAGTCACCTCGGTGGGCACACAGATACGCAGTATTTT
TRBV6-1	-	TRBJ2-7	-	CASSWGDSYEQYF	TGTGCCAGCAGTTGGGGGGACAGCTACGAGCAGTACTTC
TRBV19	-	TRBJ1-1	few	CASRIKRNTEAFF	TGTGCCAGTAGGATTAAGAGGAACACTGAAGCTTTCTTT
TRBV6-1	-	TRBJ1-1	-	CASSEALGGVNTEAFF	TGTGCCAGCAGTGAAGCGCTCGGGGGAGTGAACACTGAAGCTTTCTTT
TRBV11-2	TRBD2	TRBJ2-3	once	CASSLGLDLTDTQYF	TGTGCCAGCAGCCTCGGACTAGACCTCACAGATACGCAGTATTTT
TRBV2	TRBD1	TRBJ1-2	once	CASTRTGIGYTF	TGTGCCAGCACCCGGACAGGGATTGGCTACACCTTC
TRBV23-1	-	TRBJ1-2	-	CASSQSVRGRYDGYTF	TGCGCCAGCAGTCAATCGGTCAGGGGAAGATATGATGGCTACACCTTC
TRBV10-3	TRBD2	TRBJ2-5	-	CAISDLGLAAQETQYF	TGTGCCATCAGTGATCTGGGACTAGCGGCACAAGAGACCCAGTACTTC
TRBV7-6	TRBD1	TRBJ1-1	-	CASSLAPGATGGAFF	TGTGCCAGCAGCTTAGCTCCTGGGGCAACAGGGGGAGCTTTCTTT
TRBV7-2	-	TRBJ1-2	-	CASSLGTDRYGYTF	TGTGCCAGCAGCTTAGGGACAGACCGCTATGGCTACACCTTC
TRBV19	-	TRBJ1-4	-	CASSIAGGASEKLFF	TGTGCCAGTAGTATAGCGGGGGGCGCGAGTGAAAAACTGTTTTTT
TRBV5-6	-	TRBJ1-4	few	CASSSQGRVGEKLFF	TGTGCCAGCAGCTCTCAGGGCAGGGTAGGCGAAAAACTGTTTTTT
TRBV29-1	-	TRBJ1-1	-	CSVGRGTEAFF	TGCAGCGTTGGCAGGGGCACTGAAGCTTTCTTT
TRBV5-1	TRBD1	TRBJ2-2	few	CASSSQGDTGELFF	TGCGCCAGCAGCTCACAGGGGGACACCGGGGAGCTGTTTTTT
TRBV28	-	TRBJ1-2	-	CVVGYRWYGYTF	TGCGTAGTCGGTTACCGATGGTATGGCTACACCTTC
TRBV27	-	TRBJ2-3	-	CASSSPLRGATDTQYF	TGTGCCAGCAGTTCCCCCCTTAGGGGCGCTACAGATACGCAGTATTTT
TRBV30	TRBD1	TRBJ1-6	-	CAWMTGLAEPLHF	TGTGCCTGGATGACAGGGCTAGCTGAACCCCTCCACTTT
TRBV6-6	-	TRBJ1-1	few	CASSTPRTANTEAFF	TGTGCCAGCAGTACTCCACGGACAGCGAACACTGAAGCTTTCTTT
TRBV5-6	TRBD1	TRBJ2-2	few	CASRQGPLTGELFF	TGTGCCAGCAGACAGGGGCCCCTCACCGGGGAGCTGTTTTTT
TRBV7-3	-	TRBJ2-1	-	CASSLSRNNEQFF	TGTGCCAGCAGCTTAAGCAGAAACAATGAGCAGTTCTTC
TRBV28	TRBD2	TRBJ2-1	-	CASSSLAGGINEQFF	TGTGCCAGCAGTTCACTAGCGGGGGGGATAAATGAGCAGTTCTTC
TRBV6-6	-	TRBJ2-7	-	CASSPWGGADYEQYF	TGTGCCAGCAGCCCCTGGGGGGGCGCCGACTACGAGCAGTACTTC
TRBV13	-	TRBJ1-2	-	CASSTSGYGYTF	TGTGCCAGCAGCACGTCAGGCTATGGCTACACCTTC
TRBV5-1	-	TRBJ2-1	-	CASSLELGGEQFF	TGCGCCAGCAGCTTGGAACTAGGGGGTGAGCAGTTCTTC
TRBV7-2	-	TRBJ1-2	-	CASSLAPGDPYGYTF	TGTGCCAGCAGCTTAGCGCCCGGGGATCCCTATGGCTACACCTTC